This T cell receptor (beta chain) stems from a study of CD8+ T cells in alopecia areata. Looking at the study overall: Among treated patients, oral tofacitinib was administered at 5 to 10 mg twice daily.

Study observations and caveats: On tofacitinib, scalp clonality and expanded CD8+ clones among top 100 fell significantly. Unlike in mice, where it was clearer, TCR sharing across patients was less clear, possibly HLA-related.

The treatment: oral pan-JAK inhibitor, 5-10 mg twice daily. Peripheral blood and lesional scalp punch biopsies came from alopecia areata patients. Comments on this clone: Its specificity is not known.

The germline V gene encodes CDR1 SGHVS and CDR2 FQNEAQ. The CDR3 spans 15 residues. The V segment lost 5 bases and the J segment 1 base; nucleotides outside the gene matches: 5. Following extraction, RNA underwent reverse transcription to cDNA, which served as the sequencing template. Data came from immunoSEQ multiplex PCR; TCRdb stores just in-frame clones and leaves some out. Of around 190,000 clones listed, 64% are singletons. The source material was CD4+ T cells sorted from blood, sampled around week 49, from a patient treated with tofacitinib. The rearrangement joins TRBV7-8 to TRBJ2-1; 7 bases fit TRBD2. This clonotype originated in a human donor with alopecia areata. In DNA form, the CDR3 reads TGTGCCAGCAGCCCGCGGACTAGGTCCTACAATGAGCAGTTCTTC. It specifies CASSPRTRSYNEQFF.